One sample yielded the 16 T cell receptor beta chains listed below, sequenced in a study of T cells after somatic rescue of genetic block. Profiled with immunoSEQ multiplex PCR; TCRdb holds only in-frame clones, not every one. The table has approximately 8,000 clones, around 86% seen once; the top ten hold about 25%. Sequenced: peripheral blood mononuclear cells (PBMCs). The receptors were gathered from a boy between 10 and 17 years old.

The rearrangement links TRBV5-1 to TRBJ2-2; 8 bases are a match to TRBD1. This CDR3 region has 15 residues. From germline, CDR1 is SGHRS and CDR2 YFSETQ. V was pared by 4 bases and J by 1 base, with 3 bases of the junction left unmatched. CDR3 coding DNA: TGCGCCAGCAGCCGGGACAGGAGGAACACCGGGGAGCTGTTTTTT. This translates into CASSRDRRNTGELFF.

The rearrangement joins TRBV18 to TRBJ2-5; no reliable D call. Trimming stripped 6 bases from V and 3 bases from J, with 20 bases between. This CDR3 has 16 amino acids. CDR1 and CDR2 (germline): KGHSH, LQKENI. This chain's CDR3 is CASSLYWWPEEETQYF. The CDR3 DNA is TGTGCCAGCTCCCTCTACTGGTGGCCCGAGGAAGAGACCCAGTACTTC.

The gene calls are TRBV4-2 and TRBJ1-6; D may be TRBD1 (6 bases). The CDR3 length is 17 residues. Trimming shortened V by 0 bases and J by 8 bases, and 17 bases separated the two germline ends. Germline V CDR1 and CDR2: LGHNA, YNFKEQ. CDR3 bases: TGTGCCAGCAGCCAAGATTTAGTCTCAGGGGTCTATTCACCCCTCCACTTT. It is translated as CASSQDLVSGVYSPLHF.

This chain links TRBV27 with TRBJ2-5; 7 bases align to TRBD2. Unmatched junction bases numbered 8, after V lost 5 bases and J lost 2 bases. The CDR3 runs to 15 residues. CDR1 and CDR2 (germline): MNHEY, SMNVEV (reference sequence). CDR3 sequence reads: CASSQGAGLQETQYF. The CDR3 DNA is TGTGCCAGCAGTCAAGGAGCGGGGCTACAAGAGACCCAGTACTTC.

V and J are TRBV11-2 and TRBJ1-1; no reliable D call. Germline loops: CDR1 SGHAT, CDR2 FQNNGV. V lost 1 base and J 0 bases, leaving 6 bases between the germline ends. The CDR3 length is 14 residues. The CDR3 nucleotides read TGTGCCAGCAGCTTAGGGGGTATGAACACTGAAGCTTTCTTT. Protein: CASSLGGMNTEAFF.

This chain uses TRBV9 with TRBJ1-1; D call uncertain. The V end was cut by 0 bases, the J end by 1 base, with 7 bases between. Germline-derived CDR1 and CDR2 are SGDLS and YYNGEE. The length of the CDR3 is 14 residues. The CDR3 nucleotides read TGTGCCAGCAGCGTAGAGTTAGGGAACACTGAAGCTTTCTTT. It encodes CASSVELGNTEAFF.

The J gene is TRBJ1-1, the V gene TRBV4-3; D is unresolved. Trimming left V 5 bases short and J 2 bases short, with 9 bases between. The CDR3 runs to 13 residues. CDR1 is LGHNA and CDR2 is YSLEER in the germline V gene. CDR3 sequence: CASSYRVNTEAFF. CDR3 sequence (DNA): TGCGCCAGCAGCTACCGTGTAAACACTGAAGCTTTCTTT.

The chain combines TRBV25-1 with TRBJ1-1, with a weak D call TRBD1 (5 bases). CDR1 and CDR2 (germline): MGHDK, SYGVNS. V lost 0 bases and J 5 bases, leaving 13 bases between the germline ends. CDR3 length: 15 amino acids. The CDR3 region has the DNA TGTGCCAGCAGTGAATATTTCCGGGGGAGTACTGAAGCTTTCTTT. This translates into CASSEYFRGSTEAFF.

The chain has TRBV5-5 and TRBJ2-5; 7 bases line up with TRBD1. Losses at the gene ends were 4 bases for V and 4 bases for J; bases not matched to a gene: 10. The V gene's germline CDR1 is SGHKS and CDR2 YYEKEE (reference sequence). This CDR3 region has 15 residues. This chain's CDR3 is CASSPPLRQGETQYF. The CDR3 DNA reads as TGTGCCAGCAGCCCCCCGCTTCGACAGGGAGAGACCCAGTACTTC. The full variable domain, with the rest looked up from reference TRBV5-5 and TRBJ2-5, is DAGVTQSPTHLIKTRGQQVTLRCSPISGHKSVSWYQQVLGQGPQFIFQYYEKEERGRGNFPDRFSARQFPNYSSELNVNALLLGDSALYLCASSPPLRQGETQYFGPGTRLLVL.

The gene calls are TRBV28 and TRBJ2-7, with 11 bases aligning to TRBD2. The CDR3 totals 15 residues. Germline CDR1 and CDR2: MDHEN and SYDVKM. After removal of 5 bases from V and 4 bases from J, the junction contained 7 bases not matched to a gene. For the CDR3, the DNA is TGTGCCAGCAGTCTTACTAGCGGGAGAAATTACGAGCAGTACTTC. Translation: CASSLTSGRNYEQYF. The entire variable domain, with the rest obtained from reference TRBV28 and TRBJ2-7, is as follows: DVKVTQSSRYLVKRTGEKVFLECVQDMDHENMFWYRQDPGLGLRLIYFSYDVKMKEKGDIPEGYSVSREKKERFSLILESASTNQTSMYLCASSLTSGRNYEQYFGPGTRLTVT.

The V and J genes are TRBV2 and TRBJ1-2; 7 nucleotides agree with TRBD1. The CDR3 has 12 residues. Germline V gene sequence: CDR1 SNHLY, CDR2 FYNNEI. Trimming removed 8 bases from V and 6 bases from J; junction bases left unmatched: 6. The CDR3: CASGGGGNGYTF. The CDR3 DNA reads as TGTGCCAGCGGGGGAGGGGGCAATGGCTACACCTTC.

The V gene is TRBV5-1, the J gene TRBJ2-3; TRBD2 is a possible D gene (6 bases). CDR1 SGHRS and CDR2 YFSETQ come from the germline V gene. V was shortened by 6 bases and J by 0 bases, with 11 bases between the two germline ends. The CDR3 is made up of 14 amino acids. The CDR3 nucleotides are TGCGCCAGCAATGGGGGGACCAGCACAGATACGCAGTATTTT. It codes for CASNGGTSTDTQYF.

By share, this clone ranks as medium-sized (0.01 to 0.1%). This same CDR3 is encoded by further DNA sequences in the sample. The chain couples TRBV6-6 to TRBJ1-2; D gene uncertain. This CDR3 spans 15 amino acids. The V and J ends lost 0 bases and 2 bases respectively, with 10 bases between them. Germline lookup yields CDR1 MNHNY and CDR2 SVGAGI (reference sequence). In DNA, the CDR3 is TGTGCCAGCAGTTACTCGGACTTACTCAACTATGGCTACACCTTC. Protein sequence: CASSYSDLLNYGYTF.

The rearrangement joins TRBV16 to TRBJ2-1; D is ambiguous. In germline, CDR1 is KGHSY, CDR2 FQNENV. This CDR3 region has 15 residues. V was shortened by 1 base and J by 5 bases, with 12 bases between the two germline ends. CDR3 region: CASSQLRVPDNEQFF. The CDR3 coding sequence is TGTGCCAGCAGCCAATTGAGAGTGCCAGACAATGAGCAGTTCTTC.

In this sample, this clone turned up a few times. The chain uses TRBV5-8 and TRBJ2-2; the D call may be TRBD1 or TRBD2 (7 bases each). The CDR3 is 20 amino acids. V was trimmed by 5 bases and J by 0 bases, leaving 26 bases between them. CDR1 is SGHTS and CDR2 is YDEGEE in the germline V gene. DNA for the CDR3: TGTGCCAGCAGAAAACACAGGGGCAGGCGGGAGATTCCGAACACCGGGGAGCTGTTTTTT. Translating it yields CASRKHRGRREIPNTGELFF. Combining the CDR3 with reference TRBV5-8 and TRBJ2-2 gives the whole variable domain EAGVTQSPTHLIKTRGQQATLRCSPISGHTSVYWYQQALGLGLQFLLWYDEGEERNRGNFPPRFSGRQFPNYSSELNVNALELEDSALYLCASRKHRGRREIPNTGELFFGEGSRLTVL.

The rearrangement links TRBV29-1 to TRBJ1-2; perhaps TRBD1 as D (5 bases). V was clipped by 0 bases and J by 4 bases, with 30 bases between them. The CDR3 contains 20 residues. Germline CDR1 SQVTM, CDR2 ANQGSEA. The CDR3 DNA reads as TGCAGCGTTGAAGAGCCCCGGGACTTTCCGCTCGCTGGATTTGGCTATGGCTACACCTTC. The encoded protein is CSVEEPRDFPLAGFGYGYTF. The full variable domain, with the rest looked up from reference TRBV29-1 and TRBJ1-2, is SAVISQKPSRDICQRGTSLTIQCQVDSQVTMMFWYRQQPGQSLTLIATANQGSEATYESGFVIDKFPISRPNLTFSTLTVSNMSPEDSSIYLCSVEEPRDFPLAGFGYGYTFGSGTRLTVV.